This T cell receptor (beta chain) emerged from a study of T cell responses to AZD1222 COVID-19 vaccine. TCRdb's copy holds only in-frame clones and misses some; the assay was immunoSEQ multiplex PCR. The table lists about 190,000 clones, about 87% of them singletons. Findings and caveats of the study: Reports say nearly half of spike-specific TCRs go after unmutated variant regions. Mostly white British, mostly female donors; authors suggested clonal diversity may be underestimated.

The germline V gene has CDR1 LGHNA and CDR2 YNFKEQ. This CDR3 spans 12 amino acids. Trimming shortened V by 4 bases and J by 7 bases, and 11 bases separated the two germline ends. Notes on this clone: Its antigen is unknown.

The sample in question was peripheral blood, obtained on day 0 of MenACWY control vaccination. This sequence originates from an adult in good health. V and J are TRBV4-2 and TRBJ2-7; a weak D match, TRBD2 (5 bases). CDR3 sequence: CASSPETGEQYF. CDR3 bases: TGTGCCAGCAGCCCAGAGACGGGGGAGCAGTACTTC.